One TCR beta chain is described in this entry. The target antigen is unknown. The data were taken from a study of cytomegalovirus exposure and HLA in healthy donors. CDR3 length equals 16 residues. V lost 0 bases to trimming and J lost 1 base, with 10 bases between them. From germline, CDR1 is MNHNY and CDR2 SVGAGI (reference sequence). PCR primers comprised 60 Vbeta and 13 Jbeta primers. Clones were sequenced by immunoSEQ multiplex PCR, and TCRdb holds only the in-frame ones, with some missing. This table has some 200,000 clones, 82% appearing once. Regarding the study as a whole: About 87% or about 30% of the time was how often most TCR beta V segments were productive, according to an earlier analysis.

Sequencing was done on a sample of PBMCs. This chain connects TRBV6-6 to TRBJ2-1; perhaps TRBD2 as D (5 bases). The clonotype was recovered from a woman aged 18-30 years in good health and CMV-seronegative. CDR3 coding DNA: TGTGCCAGCAGTTACTCCGGGGTGGGGTCCTACAATGAGCAGTTCTTC. Its protein is CASSYSGVGSYNEQFF.